What follows are 27 T cell receptor beta chains derived from one specimen sequenced in a study of cytomegalovirus exposure and HLA in healthy donors. The PCR had 60 Vbeta and 13 Jbeta primers. TCRdb's copy holds only in-frame clones and misses some; the assay was immunoSEQ multiplex PCR. The sample has 150,000 to 200,000 clones, roughly 75% seen once. Sequenced sample: PBMCs. The receptors shown here come from a male donor in good health and CMV-seronegative.

Comments on this clone: A junction boundary mismatches the germline segment, possibly from a read error. The chain combines TRBV7-8 with TRBJ1-4; D unresolved. Germline lookup yields CDR1 SGHVS and CDR2 FQNEAQ. There are 16 residues in the CDR3. In DNA form, the CDR3 reads TGTGCCAGCAGCCTACGTTTGACGGGTACTACTGAAAAACTGTTTTTT. As protein: CASSLRLTGTTEKLFF.

The chain combines TRBV7-2 with TRBJ2-7, with 7 bases matching TRBD1. V lost 5 bases and J lost 4; bases outside the gene matches: 11. Germline V gene data show CDR1 as SGHTA and CDR2 as FQGNSA. CDR3 size: 15 residues. The CDR3 DNA reads TGTGCCAGCAGCGTCAAGACAGGGAATGAGTACGAGCAGTACTTC. Translating gives CASSVKTGNEYEQYF.

The chain couples TRBV27 to TRBJ1-2; D gene unclear. From germline, CDR1 is MNHEY and CDR2 SMNVEV (reference sequence). Trimming removed 4 bases from V and 4 bases from J, with 10 bases in between. The CDR3 contains 13 residues. The CDR3: CASSSQNLYGYTF. Written as DNA, the CDR3 is TGTGCCAGCAGTTCACAGAACCTCTATGGCTACACCTTC.

The rearrangement links TRBV10-1 to TRBJ2-2, with 7 bases aligning to TRBD2. CDR3 length equals 16 residues. Germline CDR1 is WNHNN and CDR2 is SYGVQD (reference sequence). V was pared by 5 bases and J by 5 bases, with 11 bases of the junction left unmatched. In DNA form, the CDR3 reads TGCGCCAGCAGTTCGGGCGGGAGCCCTGGAACCGGGGAGCTGTTTTTT. Translating gives CASSSGGSPGTGELFF.

The rearrangement joins TRBV25-1 to TRBJ2-5; no reliable D call. The CDR3 sequence is 14 residues long. Trimming shortened V by 1 base and J by 1 base, and 7 bases separated the two germline ends. The germline CDR1 and CDR2 sequences are MGHDK and SYGVNS. CDR3 DNA: TGTGCCAGCAGTGAATCAGGCAGCCAAGAGACCCAGTACTTC. It codes for CASSESGSQETQYF.

The J gene is TRBJ2-7, the V gene TRBV28; TRBD2 might be the D (6 bases). The germline V gene has CDR1 MDHEN and CDR2 SYDVKM. Trimming took off 4 bases at V and 3 bases at J, with 16 bases between the two ends. The CDR3 extends over 15 amino acids. CDR3 loop: CASSSRSGLVYEQYF. CDR3 nucleotides: TGTGCCAGCAGTTCGAGGAGCGGGCTCGTCTACGAGCAGTACTTC.

The chain is built from TRBV15 and TRBJ2-2; D remains unclear. The CDR3 consists of 14 residues. Trimming stripped 1 base from V and 0 bases from J, with 3 bases between. CDR1 LNHNV and CDR2 YYDKDF come from the germline V gene (reference sequence). CDR3 loop: CATSRGPNTGELFF. DNA of the CDR3: TGTGCCACCAGCAGAGGGCCGAACACCGGGGAGCTGTTTTTT.

The V gene is TRBV5-1, the J gene TRBJ2-2; 7 nucleotides match TRBD1. J was trimmed by 2 bases and V by 5 bases; bases with no gene match: 9. This CDR3 region has 16 residues. Per the germline V gene, CDR1 is SGHRS and CDR2 is YFSETQ. CDR3 DNA sequence: TGCGCCAGCAGTTTACCGGGACAGAGTAACACCGGGGAGCTGTTTTTT. It codes for CASSLPGQSNTGELFF.

Regarding this clone: An end of the junction differs from the germline gene, which may be a read error. This chain links TRBV5-1 with TRBJ2-1; a possible D gene is TRBD2 (6 bases). The germline CDR1 and CDR2 sequences are SGHRS and YFSETQ. The CDR3 is 12 residues long. For the CDR3, the DNA is TGCGCCAGCAGCCCGGGGGTGACTAGTTTGATCTTC. Translation: CASSPGVTSLIF.

The chain employs TRBV6-1 and TRBJ2-7, with D possibly matching TRBD1 (6 bases). Germline CDR1 reads MNHNS; CDR2 reads SASEGT. With 5 bases removed from V and 2 bases from J, the gap between germline ends came to 16 bases. The CDR3 covers 15 residues. The CDR3 nucleotides are TGTGCCAGCAGTTTACAGGGCTCACTCCCCTACGAGCAGTACTTC. Protein product: CASSLQGSLPYEQYF.

The chain carries TRBV5-1 and TRBJ2-5, with 14 bases fitting TRBD2. This CDR3 has 15 amino acids. Germline assignment: CDR1 SGHRS and CDR2 YFSETQ. The J segment lost 2 bases and the V segment lost 5 bases, leaving 2 bases of the junction unmatched. CDR3 amino acids: CASRGTSGSQETQYF. Here the CDR3 DNA reads TGCGCCAGCAGGGGGACTAGCGGGAGTCAAGAGACCCAGTACTTC.

Only one count was recorded for this clone. The V call is TRBV27, the J call TRBJ1-5; 8 positions agree with TRBD1. This CDR3 region has 14 residues. The germline V gene encodes CDR1 MNHEY and CDR2 SMNVEV (reference sequence). The V gene end was trimmed by 5 bases and the J gene end by 5 bases; junction bases not matched to a gene: 5. In DNA form, the CDR3 reads TGTGCCAGCAGTCCGGGACAGGCCTATCAGCCCCAGCATTTT. Encoded protein: CASSPGQAYQPQHF.

The rearrangement uses TRBV5-4 and TRBJ1-2; 8 bases fit TRBD1. The germline CDR1 and CDR2 sequences are SGHNT and YYREEE (reference sequence). The CDR3 is made up of 16 amino acids. After removal of 2 bases from V and 0 bases from J, the junction contained 6 bases not matched to a gene. CDR3 in amino acids: CASSLKQGGSNYGYTF. The CDR3, as DNA: TGTGCCAGCAGCTTAAAACAGGGGGGGTCTAACTATGGCTACACCTTC.

CDR3 DNA: TGTGCCAGCAGCTTGAGACAGCCCTACGAGCAGTACTTC. Its protein product is CASSLRQPYEQYF. V usage is TRBV5-8 and J usage is TRBJ2-7; D is possibly TRBD1 (5 bases). The ends were cut back, 1 base at V and 2 bases at J, with 7 bases in the middle. CDR3 size: 13 residues. Germline V gene lookup returns CDR1 SGHTS and CDR2 YDEGEE.

The V call is TRBV5-4, the J call TRBJ2-3; weak D call: TRBD2 (7 bases). The CDR3 length is 14 residues. From germline, CDR1 is SGHNT and CDR2 YYREEE (reference sequence). V gave up 3 bases and J gave up 1 base, with 9 bases separating them. CDR3 loop: CASSSGGRTDTQYF. The CDR3, as DNA: TGTGCCAGCAGCTCGGGGGGCCGCACAGATACGCAGTATTTT.

With regard to this clone: The sample holds other DNA sequences that translate to the same CDR3. The rearrangement uses TRBV6-1 and TRBJ1-5; 8 positions match TRBD1. V trimming: 7 bases; J trimming: 7 bases; junction bases outside the gene matches: 6. Germline CDR1 and CDR2: MNHNS and SASEGT. The CDR3 extends over 13 amino acids. The DNA of the CDR3 is TGTGCCAGCAAATACAGGGGGTTCCAGCCCCAGCATTTT. Its protein product is CASKYRGFQPQHF.

This clone appeared many times. This chain links TRBV6-4 with TRBJ2-7, with 9 bases matching TRBD2. This CDR3 has 14 amino acids. In germline, CDR1 is MRHNA, CDR2 SNTAGT. J was trimmed by 4 bases and V by 3 bases; bases with no gene match: 4. The CDR3 nucleotides are TGTGCCAGCAGTGAGTTAGCGGGAGAGTACGAGCAGTACTTC. It is translated as CASSELAGEYEQYF.

Concerning this clone itself: One end of the junction is discordant with germline, which a read error may explain. In DNA form, the CDR3 reads TGCGCCAACAGCTTGGGCCGGGAGCAGTTCTTC. Translated: CANSLGREQFF. The chain employs TRBV5-1 and TRBJ2-1; D gene uncertain. Germline assignment: CDR1 SGHRS and CDR2 YFSETQ. The CDR3 contains 11 residues.

This clone was observed a few times. V and J are TRBV7-2 and TRBJ2-1; D is perhaps TRBD1 (7 bases). Trimming removed 6 bases from V and 7 bases from J, with 16 bases in between. The germline V gene encodes CDR1 SGHTA and CDR2 FQGNSA. This CDR3 comprises 14 residues. This CDR3 is CASSLTQGRNEQFF. Here the CDR3 DNA reads TGTGCCAGCAGTCTCACACAGGGGAGGAATGAGCAGTTCTTC.

This clone was observed a handful of times. V usage is TRBV7-9 and J usage is TRBJ2-7, with D perhaps matching TRBD1 (6 bases). The V end was cut by 6 bases, the J end by 1 base, with 10 bases between. Germline V gene lookup returns CDR1 SEHNR and CDR2 FQNEAQ (reference sequence). This CDR3 contains 13 residues. For the CDR3, the DNA is TGTGCCAGCAGTTCAACAGGGTCCTACGAGCAGTACTTC. Translation gives CASSSTGSYEQYF.

This clone was counted a single time. The chain recombines TRBV5-6 with TRBJ2-3; 10 bases match TRBD1. Germline V CDR1 and CDR2: SGHDT, YYEEEE. Unmatched junction bases numbered 2, after V lost 3 bases and J lost 4 bases. This CDR3 is 14 amino acids long. CDR3: CASSSGQGADTQYF. CDR3 DNA sequence: TGTGCCAGCAGCTCAGGACAGGGGGCAGATACGCAGTATTTT.

Details on this clone: A read error may produce the germline difference seen at one junction end. The V and J genes are TRBV19 and TRBJ2-1, with 13 bases lining up with TRBD2. Germline CDR1 reads LNHDA; CDR2 reads SQIVND (reference sequence). The CDR3 is 15 amino acids. CDR3 loop: CASSIAPTSGGTQIF. Written as DNA, the CDR3 is TGTGCCAGTAGTATAGCCCCGACTAGCGGGGGGACCCAGATCTTC.

The chain combines TRBV6-1 with TRBJ1-2; TRBD1 matches at 9 bases. The CDR3 is 15 amino acids. The junction had 10 bases not matched to a gene; V was cut back by 3 bases and J by 8 bases. The germline gives CDR1 MNHNS, CDR2 SASEGT. For the CDR3, the DNA is TGTGCCAGCAGTGACCATAGGGACAGGGTAGGAGGCTACACCTTC. Translating it yields CASSDHRDRVGGYTF.

DNA for the CDR3: TGTGCCAGCAGTGGACAGGGGAAGGAGCTGTTTTTT. Translating gives CASSGQGKELFF. V usage is TRBV28 and J usage is TRBJ2-2; TRBD1 agrees at 9 bases. This CDR3 region has 12 residues. Germline V lookup: CDR1 MDHEN, CDR2 SYDVKM. With 5 bases clipped from V and 10 bases from J, the junction kept 2 bases outside the gene matches.

V and J are TRBV7-8 and TRBJ1-2; 7 nucleotides line up with TRBD1. The J segment lost 5 bases and the V segment lost 4 bases, leaving 16 bases of the junction unmatched. CDR1 and CDR2 from the germline V gene are SGHVS and FQNEAQ. The length of the CDR3 is 17 residues. In nucleotides, the CDR3 is TGTGCCAGCAGCTCTCGGAGCAGGGGGGCACATGGATATGGCTACACCTTC. Translated, it gives CASSSRSRGAHGYGYTF.

The chain carries TRBV5-1 and TRBJ1-2; the D is unclear. V was trimmed by 3 bases and J by 0 bases, leaving 12 bases between them. This CDR3 is built from 15 residues. Germline V gene sequence: CDR1 SGHRS, CDR2 YFSETQ. CDR3 DNA: TGCGCCAGCAGCTATACGACGGGAGCTAACTATGGCTACACCTTC. It encodes CASSYTTGANYGYTF. Looking up the rest from reference TRBV5-1 and TRBJ1-2 gives the full variable domain: KAGVTQTPRYLIKTRGQQVTLSCSPISGHRSVSWYQQTPGQGLQFLFEYFSETQRNKGNFPGRFSGRQFSNSRSEMNVSTLELGDSALYLCASSYTTGANYGYTFGSGTRLTVV.

This rearrangement joins TRBV6-5 to TRBJ2-7, with D tentatively TRBD1 (5 bases). The germline gives CDR1 MNHEY, CDR2 SVGAGI. The CDR3 contains 13 residues. The V end was cut by 4 bases, the J end by 5 bases, with 12 bases between. The DNA for the CDR3 is TGTGCCAGCAGTTCGTCAGGGTTTCACGAGCAGTACTTC. Amino acid sequence: CASSSSGFHEQYF.